This entry describes one TCR beta chain. Its antigen is unknown. Peripheral blood came from all dose cohorts at three timepoints. These data originate in a study of OX40 agonist ivuxolimab in advanced cancers. About the research overall: Partial responses were recorded for three patients, including one with hepatocellular carcinoma and two with cutaneous melanoma. Findings and limits, study-wide: Among the lowest peripheral clonal expansion occurred in 0.1-3.0 mg/kg partial responders. In the 0.1 to 3.0 mg/kg range, CD4+ and CD8+ blood T cells had expanded clonally by week 6.

Trimming removed 2 bases at V and 6 bases at J, with 13 bases between. CDR1 is SGHNT, CDR2 YENEEA, per germline. This CDR3 is built from 15 residues. Repertoires were generated with immunoSEQ multiplex PCR, while TCRdb's copy carries only in-frame clones and drops some. Here the sample spans fewer than 65,000 clones, roughly 87% being singletons. The chain carries TRBV11-3 and TRBJ2-2; D is ambiguous. The TCR was taken from an adult with an advanced solid tumor such as melanoma, head and neck, liver or kidney cancer. The source was CD4+ or CD8+ T cells sorted from blood, collected in a trial of the OX40 agonist ivuxolimab. CDR3 nucleotides: TGTGCCAGCAGCTTAACCGCCGTGGGCCCCGGGGAGCTGTTTTTT. Protein sequence: CASSLTAVGPGELFF.